This T cell receptor beta chain was recovered during a study of immune characteristics of hereditary and idiopathic chronic pancreatitis. The length of the CDR3 is 15 residues. The germline V gene encodes CDR1 SEHNR and CDR2 FQNEAQ (reference sequence). V lost 5 bases, J lost 6 bases, and 19 bases lay in between. Chronic pancreatitis tissue was collected during total pancreatectomy with islet autotransplantation. Some clones are missing from TCRdb's copy, which holds only in-frame ones; the method was immunoSEQ multiplex PCR. This sample yields almost 9,500 clones, of which roughly three quarters are seen a single time; 13% to 15% belongs to the top ten. This clone was seen once.

The source of this sequence is a human donor with chronic pancreatitis. The specimen sequenced was pancreas tissue with idiopathic chronic pancreatitis. The chain couples TRBV7-9 to TRBJ1-1; maybe TRBD1 (5 bases). For the CDR3, the DNA is TGTGCCAGCAGCCCGGGGGGTTATGCCGAGGCTGAAGCTTTCTTT. Its translation is CASSPGGYAEAEAFF.